This record concerns one T cell receptor beta chain sequence. This CDR3 comprises 15 residues. CDR1 and CDR2 (germline): LNHNV, YYDKDF (reference sequence). Losses at the gene ends were 5 bases for V and 4 bases for J; bases not matched to a gene: 8. The data stem from a study of T cell changes during pregnancy in multiple sclerosis. The protocol was immunoSEQ multiplex PCR, while the TCRdb copy is restricted to in-frame clones and leaves out a portion. The sample has just under 50,000 clones; about 90% are singletons. The sequence came from a female donor with multiple sclerosis, enrolled in a pregnancy study. The J gene is TRBJ2-1, the V gene TRBV15; TRBD1 matches at 7 bases. This sample comprised CD8+ T cells from peripheral blood mononuclear cells, obtained after pregnancy. The CDR3 loop reads CATSSPPTGYNEQFF. CDR3 sequence (DNA): TGTGCCACCAGCTCCCCTCCGACAGGGTACAATGAGCAGTTCTTC.